The clone carrying this T cell receptor (beta chain) was observed many times. Its antigen is not known. The CDR3 regions of TCR beta were amplified from RNA transcripts. First-round RT-PCR with HTBI primers amplified the TCR CDR3 region. Each CDR3 protein is one row after TCRdb ran MiXCR on the multiplex PCR reads. The data contain 730,000 or so distinct CDR3 sequences, approximately 18% of them singletons. This sample is drawn from a study of T cells in Graves' hyperthyroidism and ophthalmopathy. Broader study findings: Most thyroid clonotypes expanded above 0.001 were also detected in blood.

Lactation, pregnancy, other autoimmune disease or uncontrolled infection excluded patients. The study based diagnoses on clinical symptoms, serum thyroxine and TRAb, thyroid ultrasound and orbital computed tomography. The CDR3 length is 14 residues. Deletions cut 2 bases from V and 7 bases from J, with 12 bases between. The chain couples TRBV12-3 or TRBV12-4 to TRBJ1-5; possible D gene TRBD1, 5 bases. The sample comprised blood. The sequence was collected from a woman aged 45 to 65 with Graves' hyperthyroidism that later progressed to Graves' ophthalmopathy. CDR3 nucleotides: TGTGCCAGCAGTTTAAGGGCAGGGCCGCAGCCCCAGCATTTT. It yields the protein CASSLRAGPQPQHF.